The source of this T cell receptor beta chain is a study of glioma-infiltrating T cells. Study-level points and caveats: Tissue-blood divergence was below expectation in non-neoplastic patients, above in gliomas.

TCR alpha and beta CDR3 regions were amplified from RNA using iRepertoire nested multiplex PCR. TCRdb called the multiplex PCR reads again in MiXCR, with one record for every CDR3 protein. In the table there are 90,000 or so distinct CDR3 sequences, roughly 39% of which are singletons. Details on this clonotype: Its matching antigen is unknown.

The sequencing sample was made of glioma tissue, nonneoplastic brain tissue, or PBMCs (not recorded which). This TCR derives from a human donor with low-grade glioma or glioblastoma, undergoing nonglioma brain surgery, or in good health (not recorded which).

CDR3 DNA: TGTGCCAGCAGCCCGAGACAGAGGTACTATGGCTACACCTTC. Protein: CASSPRQRYYGYTF. The genes are TRBV5-6 and TRBJ1-2; D is perhaps TRBD1 (5 bases). The length of the CDR3 is 14 residues. Germline V CDR1 and CDR2: SGHDT, YYEEEE. The V and J ends lost 4 bases and 3 bases respectively, with 13 bases between them.